This TCR beta chain came from a study of intratumoral heterogeneity in liver cancer. Study-wide context: Across the full roughly 13-patient cohort, most patients were male and a median age of approximately 64 years was recorded. To investigate intratumor heterogeneity, the study integrated RNA-seq, DNA sequencing, TCR-seq and SNP array data drawn from multiple regions of hepatocellular carcinoma specimens. The full cohort included around 72 multiregional samples from 14 HCC patients, consisting of 51 tumoral regions and 20 or so adjacent nontumoral regions. Summary of the overall study and its limitations: The authors noted a relatively low number of patients and under-sampled tumor-infiltrating lymphocyte representation as limitations.

Concerning this clone itself: There is no known antigen for this receptor. Qualities for individual bases were not recorded, and no much larger clone is one base off.

Every patient had early-stage hepatocellular carcinoma and received no therapy prior to surgical resection. None of the sampled areas showed macroscopic evidence of necrosis or hemorrhage. Multiple regions from two patients underwent TCR sequencing (ImmunoSeq). Frozen tissue samples from resection were taken at least 1 cm away from one another. Samples labelled N were derived from nontumoral liver tissue adjacent to the tumor. Genomic DNA was extracted from bulk tissue using the DNeasy blood and tissue kit. TCR beta chain CDR3 regions were sequenced from genomic DNA using the immunoSEQ assay. Rearranged VDJ segments were amplified with primers that anneal to V and J segments. The paper's data handling went like this. The ImmunoSeq Analyzer software was used to calculate clonality and richness metrics. To find clones with differing abundance between regions, Fisher's exact test was applied together with a beta-binomial method for extra stringency. TCRdb mirrors the immuneACCESS table, restricted to in-frame sequences. Some clones are absent from its copies; in checked studies, under half trace to an unresolved V gene, and the reason for the others is unknown. V, J and clone size are those of that table, while D and trimming were read from the DNA. This sample comprises tens of thousands of clones, about two thirds of them detected only once. The ten biggest clones cover approximately 18% of the sample.

There are 15 amino acids in the CDR3, from cysteine to phenylalanine inclusive. The only DNA kept is the CDR3, 45 bases in frame from the first base. In the germline V gene, CDR1 corresponds to MNHEY and CDR2 to SVGAGI. Trimming takes 2 bases off V and 2 bases off J; junction bases not matched to a gene: 2. The sample consisted of tumor-adjacent normal tissue, taken before any cancer treatment. The clonotype comes from a woman in her sixties or seventies with hepatocellular carcinoma. Recombination connected TRBV6-5 to TRBJ1-5; 8 bases in the junction line up with TRBD1. The nucleotide sequence reads as follows: TGTGCCAGCAGTTACGGACAGGGAGGCAATCAGCCCCAGCATTTT. Translated, it reads CASSYGQGGNQPQHF.